This section outlines one T cell receptor (beta chain) sequence together with its context. The sample holds other DNA sequences that translate to the same CDR3. This entry is derived from a study of blood T cell repertoires in COVID-19. As for the study in general: Whether acute or convalescent, the COVID-19 samples came from the United States, Italy and Spain. The cDNA or gDNA used as material had been derived from T cells, B-cell-depleted T cells, or PBMCs.

There are 15 residues in the CDR3. The V and J ends lost 5 bases and 4 bases, in that order; junction bases with no gene match: 3. CDR1 and CDR2 (germline): SGHTA, FQGTGA. As processed by the authors: From reference gene primer amplification, estimates of nucleated cell counts were derived. Some clones are missing from TCRdb's copy, which holds only in-frame ones; the method was immunoSEQ multiplex PCR. The V and J calls and clone size are taken from that table; D and trimming were inferred from the DNA. The sample carries around 280,000 clones, around 87% recorded once. The chain uses TRBV7-3 and TRBJ2-1; 12 nucleotides line up with TRBD2. Specimen: peripheral blood. This receptor was identified in a woman aged 30 to 39 who had recovered from COVID-19. CDR3 bases: TGTGCCAGCAGCCTTGGGACTAGCGGGTACAATGAGCAGTTCTTC. Translated, it gives CASSLGTSGYNEQFF.